Given below is one TCR beta chain in context. The germline gives CDR1 KGHDR, CDR2 SFDVKD. The V end lost 5 bases, the J end lost 6 bases, and 12 bases lay between the germline ends. CDR3 size: 13 residues. During active infection, Seattle patients enrolled and were then monitored through disease. This specimen belongs to a study of blood T cell repertoires in COVID-19. At the level of the study: From the United States, Italy and Spain came samples of acute and convalescent COVID-19.

Methods used by the authors: Amplification of reference gene primers provided the estimated nucleated cell counts. Some clones are missing from TCRdb's copy, which holds only in-frame ones; the method was immunoSEQ multiplex PCR. V, J and clone size reflect that table, while D and trimming were determined from the DNA. The repertoire includes roughly 350,000 clones, roughly 90% of them detected once, and 6% to 8.5% sits in the top ten. This sequence joins TRBV24-1 and TRBJ1-2; a possible D gene is TRBD1 (6 bases). Sample: peripheral blood. This clonotype was obtained from a woman aged 70-85 years with COVID-19, enrolled during active disease. The CDR3 is CATSAGGRDGYTF. CDR3 nucleotide sequence: TGTGCCACCAGTGCGGGGGGCAGGGATGGCTACACCTTC.